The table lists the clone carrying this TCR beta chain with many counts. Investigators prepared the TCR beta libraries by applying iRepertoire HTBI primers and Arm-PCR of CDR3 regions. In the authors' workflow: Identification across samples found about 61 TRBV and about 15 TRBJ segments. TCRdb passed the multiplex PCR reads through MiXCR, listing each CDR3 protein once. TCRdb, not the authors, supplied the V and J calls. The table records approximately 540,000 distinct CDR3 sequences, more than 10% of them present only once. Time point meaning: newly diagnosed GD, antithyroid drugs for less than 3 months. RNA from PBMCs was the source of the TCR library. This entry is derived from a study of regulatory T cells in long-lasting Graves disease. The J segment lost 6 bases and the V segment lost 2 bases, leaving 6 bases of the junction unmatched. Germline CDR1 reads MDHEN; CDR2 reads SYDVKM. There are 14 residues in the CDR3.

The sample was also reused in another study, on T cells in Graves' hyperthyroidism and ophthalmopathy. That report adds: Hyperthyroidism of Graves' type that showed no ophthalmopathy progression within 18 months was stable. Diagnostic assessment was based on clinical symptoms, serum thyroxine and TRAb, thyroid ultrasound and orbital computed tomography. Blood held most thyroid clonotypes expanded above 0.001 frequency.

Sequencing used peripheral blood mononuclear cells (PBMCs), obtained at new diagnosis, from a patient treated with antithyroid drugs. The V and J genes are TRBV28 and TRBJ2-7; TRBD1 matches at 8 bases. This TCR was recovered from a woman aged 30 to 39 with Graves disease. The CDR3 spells CASSLTDRGSEQYF. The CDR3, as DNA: TGTGCCAGCAGTTTAACCGACAGGGGTAGCGAGCAGTACTTC.